The rows below give T cell receptor beta chains drawn from one sample of a study of blood T cells in healthy people across ages. TCRdb reprocessed the 5' RACE reads via MiXCR and lists one record per CDR3 protein. The table has about 1.5 million distinct CDR3 sequences, approximately 39% seen once; the top ten hold under 5%. The sample comprised blood. The origin of the receptors is a woman aged 18-29 years in good health. The CDR3 runs from the conserved cysteine through the conserved F or W. D genes are given only for firm matches. Where a row states a size, it is once, few, many or the class of an expanded clone; other rows omit it.

j_gene,abundance,d_gene,v_gene,len,CDR3aa,CDR3nt
TRBJ2-7,few,-,TRBV27,14,CASSPGTYTYEQYF,TGTGCCAGCAGTCCGGGGACTTATACCTACGAGCAGTACTTC
TRBJ1-2,-,TRBD1,TRBV25-1,18,CASSRSLSGQEIPYGYTF,TGTGCCAGCAGCAGGTCCCTTTCGGGACAGGAGATTCCCTATGGCTACACCTTC
TRBJ2-5,-,-,TRBV4-2,12,CASSQVMGTQYF,TGTGCCAGCAGCCAAGTTATGGGGACCCAGTACTTC
TRBJ1-5,-,-,TRBV7-9,16,CASSFDMHGSNQPQHF,TGTGCCAGCAGCTTTGACATGCACGGCAGCAATCAGCCCCAGCATTTT
TRBJ2-7,-,TRBD2,TRBV24-1,16,CATSDLAGDEDGEQYF,TGTGCCACCAGTGATTTAGCGGGAGATGAGGATGGTGAGCAGTACTTC
TRBJ2-1,-,-,TRBV27,15,CANSFDQSSYNEQFF,TGTGCCAACAGTTTCGACCAGAGCTCCTACAATGAGCAGTTCTTC
TRBJ1-2,-,-,TRBV27,14,CASRAFDTLYGYTF,TGTGCCAGCAGAGCATTTGACACCCTCTATGGCTACACCTTC
TRBJ1-1,few,-,TRBV18,14,CASSPNTVNTEAFF,TGTGCCAGCTCACCCAATACAGTGAACACTGAAGCTTTCTTT
TRBJ2-6,few,TRBD1,TRBV6-2/TRBV6-3,19,CASRDHPGQGAGGANVLTF,TGTGCCAGCAGGGATCACCCGGGACAGGGGGCCGGTGGGGCCAACGTCCTGACTTTC
TRBJ1-1,-,-,TRBV20-1,13,CSAARAGNTEAFF,TGCAGTGCCGCGCGTGCAGGTAACACTGAAGCTTTCTTT
TRBJ2-5,-,-,TRBV11-2,15,CASSLVPLLRGTQYF,TGTGCCAGCAGCTTAGTACCCCTTTTAAGGGGGACCCAGTACTTC
TRBJ2-3,-,-,TRBV4-1,16,CASSQPLSGGTDTQYF,TGCGCCAGCAGCCAACCCCTCTCTGGGGGCACAGATACGCAGTATTTT
TRBJ2-5,-,TRBD2,TRBV4-3,15,CASSQESGGQETQYF,TGCGCCAGCAGCCAAGAAAGCGGGGGGCAAGAGACCCAGTACTTC
TRBJ2-1,few,-,TRBV9,13,CASSVGTGWEQFF,TGTGCCAGCAGCGTAGGGACCGGGTGGGAGCAGTTCTTC
TRBJ2-6,-,-,TRBV20-1,14,CSARRGSGANVLTF,TGCAGTGCTAGGAGGGGCTCTGGGGCCAACGTCCTGACTTTC
TRBJ2-1,-,-,TRBV6-6,15,CASSYSGEIGYEQFF,TGTGCCAGCAGTTACTCAGGGGAGATTGGGTACGAGCAGTTCTTC
TRBJ2-1,few,-,TRBV6-2/TRBV6-3,17,CASSYMISWSSYNEQFF,TGTGCCAGCAGTTACATGATTAGCTGGAGCTCCTACAATGAGCAGTTCTTC
TRBJ2-2,-,-,TRBV6-2/TRBV6-3,13,CGGRGANTGELFF,TGTGGTGGTCGGGGTGCGAACACCGGGGAGCTGTTTTTT